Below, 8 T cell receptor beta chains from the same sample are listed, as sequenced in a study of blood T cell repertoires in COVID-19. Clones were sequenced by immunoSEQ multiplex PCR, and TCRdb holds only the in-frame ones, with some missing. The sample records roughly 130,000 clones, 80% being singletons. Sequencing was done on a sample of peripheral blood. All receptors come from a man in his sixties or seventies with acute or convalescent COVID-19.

In DNA form, the CDR3 reads TGTGCCAGTAGTATATACGTCCGGGGTCTCTATGGCTACACCTTC. This sequence encodes CASSIYVRGLYGYTF. This chain uses TRBV19 with TRBJ1-2; D gene uncertain. The V end was cut by 2 bases, the J end by 4 bases, with 14 bases between. The CDR3 is made up of 15 amino acids. Germline assignment: CDR1 LNHDA and CDR2 SQIVND (reference sequence).

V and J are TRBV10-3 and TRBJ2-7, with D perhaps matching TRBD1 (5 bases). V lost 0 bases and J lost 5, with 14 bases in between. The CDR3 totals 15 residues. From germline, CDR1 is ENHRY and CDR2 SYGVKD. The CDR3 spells CAISESGRAAHEQYF. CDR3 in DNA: TGTGCCATCAGTGAGTCGGGCAGGGCCGCCCACGAGCAGTACTTC.

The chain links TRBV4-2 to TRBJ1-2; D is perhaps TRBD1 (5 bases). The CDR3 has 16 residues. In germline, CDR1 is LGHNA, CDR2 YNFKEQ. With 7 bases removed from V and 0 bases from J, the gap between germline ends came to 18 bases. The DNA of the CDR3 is TGTGCCAGCACCCCAGGGTCGCACCAAGCTAACTATGGCTACACCTTC. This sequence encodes CASTPGSHQANYGYTF.

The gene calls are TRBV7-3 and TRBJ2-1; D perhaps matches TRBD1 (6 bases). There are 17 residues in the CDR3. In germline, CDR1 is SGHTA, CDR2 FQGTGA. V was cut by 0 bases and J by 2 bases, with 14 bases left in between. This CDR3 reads CASSLTYARGAYNEQFF. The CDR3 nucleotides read TGTGCCAGCAGCTTAACTTATGCCAGGGGAGCCTACAATGAGCAGTTCTTC.

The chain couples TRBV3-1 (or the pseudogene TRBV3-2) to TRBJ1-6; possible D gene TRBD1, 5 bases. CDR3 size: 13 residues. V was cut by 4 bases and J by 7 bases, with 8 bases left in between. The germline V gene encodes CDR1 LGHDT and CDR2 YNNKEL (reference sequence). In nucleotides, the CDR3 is TGTGCCAGCAGCCGACACAGGAATTCACCCCTCCACTTT. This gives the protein CASSRHRNSPLHF.

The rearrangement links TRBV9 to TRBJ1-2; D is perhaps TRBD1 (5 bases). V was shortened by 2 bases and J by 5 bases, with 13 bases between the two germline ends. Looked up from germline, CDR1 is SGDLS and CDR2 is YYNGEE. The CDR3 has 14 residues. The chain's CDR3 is CASSVSTETYGYTF. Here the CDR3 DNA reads TGTGCCAGCAGCGTTTCGACAGAGACATATGGCTACACCTTC.

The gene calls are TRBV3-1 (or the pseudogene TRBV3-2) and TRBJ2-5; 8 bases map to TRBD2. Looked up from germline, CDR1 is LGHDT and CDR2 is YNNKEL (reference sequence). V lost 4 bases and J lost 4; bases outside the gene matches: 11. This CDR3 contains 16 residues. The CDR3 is CASSPRGRGAGETQYF. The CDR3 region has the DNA TGTGCCAGCAGCCCTCGGGGGCGGGGGGCCGGAGAGACCCAGTACTTC.

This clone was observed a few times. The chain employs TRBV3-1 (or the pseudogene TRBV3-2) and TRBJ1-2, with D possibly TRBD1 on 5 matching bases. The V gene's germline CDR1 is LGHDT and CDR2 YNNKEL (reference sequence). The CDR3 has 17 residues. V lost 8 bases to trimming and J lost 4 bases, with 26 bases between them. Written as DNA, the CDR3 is TGTGCCAGCCGGGGGGTCTCGGGAATTACAGGATTCTATGGCTACACCTTC. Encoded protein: CASRGVSGITGFYGYTF.